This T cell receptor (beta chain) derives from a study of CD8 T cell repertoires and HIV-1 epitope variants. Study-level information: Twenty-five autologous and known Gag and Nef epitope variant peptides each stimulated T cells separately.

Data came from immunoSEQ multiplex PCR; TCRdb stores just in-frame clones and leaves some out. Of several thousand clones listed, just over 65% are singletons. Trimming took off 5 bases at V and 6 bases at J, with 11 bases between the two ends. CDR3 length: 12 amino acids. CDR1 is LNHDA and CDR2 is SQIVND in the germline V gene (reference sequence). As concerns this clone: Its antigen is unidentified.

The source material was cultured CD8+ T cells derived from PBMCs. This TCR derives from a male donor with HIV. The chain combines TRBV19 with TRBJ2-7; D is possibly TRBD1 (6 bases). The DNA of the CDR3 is TGTGCCAGTAGTGCAACAGGGAGCGAGCAGTACTTC. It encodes CASSATGSEQYF.